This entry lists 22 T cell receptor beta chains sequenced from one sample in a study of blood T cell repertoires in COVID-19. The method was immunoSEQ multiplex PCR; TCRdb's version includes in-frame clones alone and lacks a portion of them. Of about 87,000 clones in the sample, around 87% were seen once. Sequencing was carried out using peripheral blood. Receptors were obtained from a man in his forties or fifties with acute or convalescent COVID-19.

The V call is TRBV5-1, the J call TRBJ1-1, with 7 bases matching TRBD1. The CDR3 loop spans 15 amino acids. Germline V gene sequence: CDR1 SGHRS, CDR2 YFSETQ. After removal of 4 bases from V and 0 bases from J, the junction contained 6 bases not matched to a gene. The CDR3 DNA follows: TGCGCCAGCAGCAAAAACACAGGGGTGAACACTGAAGCTTTCTTT. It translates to CASSKNTGVNTEAFF.

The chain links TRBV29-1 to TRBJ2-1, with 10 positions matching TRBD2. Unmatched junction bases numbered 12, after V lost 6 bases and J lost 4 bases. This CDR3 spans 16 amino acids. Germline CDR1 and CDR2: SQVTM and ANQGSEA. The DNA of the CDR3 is TGCAGCGTGATCCCCATAATAGCGGGAGGTTACAATGAGCAGTTCTTC. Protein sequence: CSVIPIIAGGYNEQFF.

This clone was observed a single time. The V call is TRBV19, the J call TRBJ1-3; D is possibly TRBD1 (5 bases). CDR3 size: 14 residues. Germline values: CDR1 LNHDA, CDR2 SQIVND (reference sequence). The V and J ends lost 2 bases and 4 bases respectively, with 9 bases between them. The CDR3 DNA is TGTGCCAGTAGTATAAAGGGGAACGGAAACACCATATATTTT. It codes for CASSIKGNGNTIYF.

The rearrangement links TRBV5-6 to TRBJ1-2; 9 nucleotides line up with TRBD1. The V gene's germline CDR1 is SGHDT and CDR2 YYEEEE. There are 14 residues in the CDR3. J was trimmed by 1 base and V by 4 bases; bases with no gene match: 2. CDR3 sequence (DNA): TGTGCCAGCAGCCGGGGACAGGGTAACTATGGCTACACCTTC. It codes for CASSRGQGNYGYTF.

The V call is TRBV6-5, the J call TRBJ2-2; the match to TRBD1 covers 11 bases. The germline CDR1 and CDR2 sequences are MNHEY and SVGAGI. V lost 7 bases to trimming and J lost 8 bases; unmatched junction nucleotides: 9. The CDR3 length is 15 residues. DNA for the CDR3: TGTGCCAGCAATCTCGGACAGGGGGCACTTGGGGAGCTGTTTTTT. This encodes CASNLGQGALGELFF.

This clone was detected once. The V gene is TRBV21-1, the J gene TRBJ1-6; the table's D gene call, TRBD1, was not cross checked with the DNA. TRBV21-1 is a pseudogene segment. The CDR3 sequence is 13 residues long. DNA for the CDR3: TGTGCCAGTTACTCGGGACAGGGTTCACCCCTCCACTTT. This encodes CASYSGQGSPLHF.

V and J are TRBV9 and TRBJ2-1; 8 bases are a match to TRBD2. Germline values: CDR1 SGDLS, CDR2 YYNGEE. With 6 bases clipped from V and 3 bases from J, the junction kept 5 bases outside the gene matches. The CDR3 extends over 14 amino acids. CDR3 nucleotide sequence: TGTGCCAGCAAGCCGCGGGAGGACTACAATGAGCAGTTCTTC. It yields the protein CASKPREDYNEQFF.

The DNA for the CDR3 is TGTGCCAGCAGCTTTGGGGGGGCAAGGACTGAAGCTTTCTTT. The encoded protein is CASSFGGARTEAFF. The chain combines TRBV7-9 with TRBJ1-1; possibly TRBD1 for D (6 bases). The germline gives CDR1 SEHNR, CDR2 FQNEAQ (reference sequence). Trimming stripped 3 bases from V and 5 bases from J, with 13 bases between. This CDR3 is built from 14 residues.

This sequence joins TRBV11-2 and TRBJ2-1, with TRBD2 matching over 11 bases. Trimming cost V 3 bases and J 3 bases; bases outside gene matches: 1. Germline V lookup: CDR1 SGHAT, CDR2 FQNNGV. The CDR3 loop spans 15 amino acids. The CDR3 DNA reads TGTGCCAGCAGCTTCCTAGCGGGGGGCTACAATGAGCAGTTCTTC. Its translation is CASSFLAGGYNEQFF.

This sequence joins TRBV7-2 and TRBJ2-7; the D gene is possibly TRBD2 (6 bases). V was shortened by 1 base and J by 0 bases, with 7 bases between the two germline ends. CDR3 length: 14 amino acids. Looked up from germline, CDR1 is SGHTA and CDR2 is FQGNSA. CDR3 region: CASSLERVSYEQYF. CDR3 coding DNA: TGTGCCAGCAGCTTAGAGCGGGTCTCCTACGAGCAGTACTTC.

CDR3 nucleotide sequence: TGTGCCAGCTCACCACTTCGGACAGGGGTTAATGAAGCTTTCTTT. This gives the protein CASSPLRTGVNEAFF. The rearrangement joins TRBV18 to TRBJ1-1; 9 bases align to TRBD1. The V and J ends lost 1 base and 7 bases, in that order; junction bases with no gene match: 7. CDR1 and CDR2 from the germline V gene are KGHSH and LQKENI. The CDR3 has 15 residues.

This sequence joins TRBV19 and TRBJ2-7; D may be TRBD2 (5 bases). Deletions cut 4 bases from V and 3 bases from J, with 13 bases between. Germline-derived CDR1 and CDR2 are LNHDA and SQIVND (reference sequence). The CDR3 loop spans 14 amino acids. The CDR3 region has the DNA TGTGCCAGTAGTAACAGCGGACTCCGCTACGAGCAGTACTTC. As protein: CASSNSGLRYEQYF.

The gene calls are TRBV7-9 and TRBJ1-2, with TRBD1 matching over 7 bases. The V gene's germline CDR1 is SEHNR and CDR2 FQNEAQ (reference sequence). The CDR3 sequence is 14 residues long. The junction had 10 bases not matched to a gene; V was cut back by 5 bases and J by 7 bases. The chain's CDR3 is CASSPRSGTVGYTF. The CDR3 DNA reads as TGTGCCAGCAGCCCGCGCTCCGGGACAGTTGGCTACACCTTC.

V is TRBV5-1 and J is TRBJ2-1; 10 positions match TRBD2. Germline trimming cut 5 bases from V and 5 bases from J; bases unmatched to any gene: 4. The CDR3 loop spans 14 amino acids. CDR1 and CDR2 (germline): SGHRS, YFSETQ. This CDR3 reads CASRVAGGHNEQFF. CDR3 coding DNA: TGCGCCAGCAGAGTAGCGGGGGGCCACAATGAGCAGTTCTTC.

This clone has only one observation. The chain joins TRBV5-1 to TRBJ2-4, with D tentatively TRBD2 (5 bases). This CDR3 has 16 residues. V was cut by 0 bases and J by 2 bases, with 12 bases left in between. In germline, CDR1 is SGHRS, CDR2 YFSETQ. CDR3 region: CASSLGLEVSKNIQYF. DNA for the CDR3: TGCGCCAGCAGCTTGGGCTTGGAGGTTTCCAAAAACATTCAGTACTTC.

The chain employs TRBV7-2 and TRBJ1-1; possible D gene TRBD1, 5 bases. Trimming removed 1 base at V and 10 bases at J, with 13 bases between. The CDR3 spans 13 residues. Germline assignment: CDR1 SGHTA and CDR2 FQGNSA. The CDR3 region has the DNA TGTGCCAGCAGCTTAGTTCGGGGGGATGGAGCTTTCTTT. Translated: CASSLVRGDGAFF.

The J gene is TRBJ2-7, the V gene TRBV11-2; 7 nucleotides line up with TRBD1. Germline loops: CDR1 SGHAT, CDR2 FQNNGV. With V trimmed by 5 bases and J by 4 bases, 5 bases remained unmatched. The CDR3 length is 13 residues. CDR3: CASSVDRRYEQYF. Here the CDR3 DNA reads TGTGCCAGCAGCGTGGACAGGAGGTACGAGCAGTACTTC.

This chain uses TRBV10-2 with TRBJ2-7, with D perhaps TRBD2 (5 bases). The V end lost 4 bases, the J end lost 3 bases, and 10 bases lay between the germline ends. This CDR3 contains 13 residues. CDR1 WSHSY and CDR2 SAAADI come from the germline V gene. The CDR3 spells CASSGEGSYEQYF. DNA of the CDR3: TGCGCCAGCAGTGGCGAAGGGAGCTACGAGCAGTACTTC.

CDR3 nucleotides: TGTGCCAGCAGTTACAGCGGGACACCAACTAATGAAAAACTGTTTTTT. Its protein is CASSYSGTPTNEKLFF. The V gene is TRBV6-6, the J gene TRBJ1-4, with D possibly matching TRBD1 (6 bases). This CDR3 is 16 amino acids long. V lost 2 bases and J 0 bases, leaving 10 bases between the germline ends. From germline, CDR1 is MNHNY and CDR2 SVGAGI (reference sequence).

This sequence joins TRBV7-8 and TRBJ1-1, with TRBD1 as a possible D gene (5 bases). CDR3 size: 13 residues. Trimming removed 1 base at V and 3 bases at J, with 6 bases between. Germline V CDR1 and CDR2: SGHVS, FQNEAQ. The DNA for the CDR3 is TGTGCCAGCAGCTTAGTCAGGGACACTGAAGCTTTCTTT. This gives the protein CASSLVRDTEAFF.

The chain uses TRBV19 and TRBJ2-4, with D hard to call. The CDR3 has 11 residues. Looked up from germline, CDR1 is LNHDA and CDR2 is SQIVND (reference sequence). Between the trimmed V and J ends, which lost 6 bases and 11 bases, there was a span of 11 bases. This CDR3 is CASRSNQVQYF. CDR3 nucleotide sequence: TGTGCCAGTAGGAGTAACCAGGTTCAGTACTTC.

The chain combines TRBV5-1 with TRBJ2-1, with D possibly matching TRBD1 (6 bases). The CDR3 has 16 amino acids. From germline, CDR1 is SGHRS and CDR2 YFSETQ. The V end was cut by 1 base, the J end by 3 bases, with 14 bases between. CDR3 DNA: TGCGCCAGCAGCTTGTGGTCAGGGGTAGTCTACAATGAGCAGTTCTTC. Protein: CASSLWSGVVYNEQFF.